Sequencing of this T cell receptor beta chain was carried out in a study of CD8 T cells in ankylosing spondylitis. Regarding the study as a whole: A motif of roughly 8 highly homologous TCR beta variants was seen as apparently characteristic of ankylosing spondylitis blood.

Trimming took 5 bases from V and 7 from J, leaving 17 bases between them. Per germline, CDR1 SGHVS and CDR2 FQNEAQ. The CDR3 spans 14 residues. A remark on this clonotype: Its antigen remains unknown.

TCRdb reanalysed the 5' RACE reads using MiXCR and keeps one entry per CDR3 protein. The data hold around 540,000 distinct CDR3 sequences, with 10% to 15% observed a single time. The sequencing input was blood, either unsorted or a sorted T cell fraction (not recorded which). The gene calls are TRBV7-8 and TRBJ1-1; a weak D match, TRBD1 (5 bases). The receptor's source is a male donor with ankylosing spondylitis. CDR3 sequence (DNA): TGTGCCAGCAGCGTAACATGGGAGGGGAGTGAAGCTTTCTTT. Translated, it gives CASSVTWEGSEAFF. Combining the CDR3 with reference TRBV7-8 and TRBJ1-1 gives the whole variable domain GAGVSQSPRYKVAKRGQDVALRCDPISGHVSLFWYQQALGQGPEFLTYFQNEAQLDKSGLPSDRFFAERPEGSVSTLKIQRTQQEDSAVYLCASSVTWEGSEAFFGQGTRLTVV.